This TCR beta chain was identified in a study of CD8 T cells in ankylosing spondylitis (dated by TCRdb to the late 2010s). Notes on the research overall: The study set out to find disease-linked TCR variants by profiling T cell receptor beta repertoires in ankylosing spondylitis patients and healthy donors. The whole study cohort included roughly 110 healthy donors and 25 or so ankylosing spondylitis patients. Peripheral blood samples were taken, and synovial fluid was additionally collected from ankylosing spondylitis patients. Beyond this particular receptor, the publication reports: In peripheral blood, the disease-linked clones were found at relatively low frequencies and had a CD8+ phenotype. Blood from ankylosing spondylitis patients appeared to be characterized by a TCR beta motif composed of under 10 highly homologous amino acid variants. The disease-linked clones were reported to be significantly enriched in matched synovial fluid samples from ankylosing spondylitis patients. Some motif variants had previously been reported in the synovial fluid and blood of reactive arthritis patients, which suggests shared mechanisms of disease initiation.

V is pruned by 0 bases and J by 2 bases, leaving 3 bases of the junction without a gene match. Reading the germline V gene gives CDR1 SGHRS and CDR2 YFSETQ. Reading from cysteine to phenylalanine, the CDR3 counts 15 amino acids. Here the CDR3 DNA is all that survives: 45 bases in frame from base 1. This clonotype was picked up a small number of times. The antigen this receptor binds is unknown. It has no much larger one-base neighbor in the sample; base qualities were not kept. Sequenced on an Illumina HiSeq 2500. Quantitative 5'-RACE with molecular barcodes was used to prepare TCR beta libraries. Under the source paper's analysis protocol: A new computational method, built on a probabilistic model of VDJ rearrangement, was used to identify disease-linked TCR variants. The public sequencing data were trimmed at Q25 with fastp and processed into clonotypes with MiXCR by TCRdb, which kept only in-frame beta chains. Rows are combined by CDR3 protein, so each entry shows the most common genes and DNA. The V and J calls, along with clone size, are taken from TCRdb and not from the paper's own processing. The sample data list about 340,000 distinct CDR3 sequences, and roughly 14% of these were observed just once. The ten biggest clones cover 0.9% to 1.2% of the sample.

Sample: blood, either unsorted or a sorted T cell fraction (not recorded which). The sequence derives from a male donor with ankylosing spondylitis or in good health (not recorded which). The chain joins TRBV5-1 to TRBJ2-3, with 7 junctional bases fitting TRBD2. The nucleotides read TGCGCCAGCAGCTTGGGCGGGACTAACACAGATACGCAGTATTTT. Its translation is CASSLGGTNTDTQYF.